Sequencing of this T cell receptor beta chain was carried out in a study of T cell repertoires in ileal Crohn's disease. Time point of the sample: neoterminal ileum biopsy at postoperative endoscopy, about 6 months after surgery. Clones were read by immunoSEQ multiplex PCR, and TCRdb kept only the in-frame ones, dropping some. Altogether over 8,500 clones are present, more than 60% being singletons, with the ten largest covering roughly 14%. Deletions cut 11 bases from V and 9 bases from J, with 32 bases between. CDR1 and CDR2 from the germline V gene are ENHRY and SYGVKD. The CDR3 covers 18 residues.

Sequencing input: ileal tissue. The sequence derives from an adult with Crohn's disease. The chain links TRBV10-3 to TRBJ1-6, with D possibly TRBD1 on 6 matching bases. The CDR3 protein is CASCSYSMRGTGTSPLHF. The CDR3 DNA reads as TGTGCCTCGTGTTCGTATTCGATGAGGGGAACAGGGACTTCACCCCTCCACTTT.